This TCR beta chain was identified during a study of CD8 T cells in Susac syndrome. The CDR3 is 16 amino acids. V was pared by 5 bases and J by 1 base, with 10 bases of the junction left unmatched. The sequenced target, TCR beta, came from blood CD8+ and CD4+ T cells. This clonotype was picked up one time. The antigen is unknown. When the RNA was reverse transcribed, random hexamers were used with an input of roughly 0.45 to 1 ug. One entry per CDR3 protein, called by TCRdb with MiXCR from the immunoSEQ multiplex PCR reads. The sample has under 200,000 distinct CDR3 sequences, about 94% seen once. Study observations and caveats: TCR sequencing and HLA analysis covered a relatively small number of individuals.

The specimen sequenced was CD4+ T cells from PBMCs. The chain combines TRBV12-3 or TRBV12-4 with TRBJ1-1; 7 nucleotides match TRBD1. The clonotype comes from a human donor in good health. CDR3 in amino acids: CASSPRQGNGNTEAFF. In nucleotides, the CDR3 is TGTGCCAGCAGTCCACGACAGGGCAATGGGAACACTGAAGCTTTCTTT.